This T cell receptor (beta chain) derives from a study of blood T cell repertoires in COVID-19. The wider study: The origin of the acute and convalescent COVID-19 samples was the United States, Italy and Spain. PBMCs, B-cell-depleted T cells, or T cells provided the cDNA or gDNA that made up the material.

The V gene end was trimmed by 3 bases and the J gene end by 12 bases; junction bases not matched to a gene: 15. This CDR3 spans 15 amino acids. Germline-derived CDR1 and CDR2 are MGHRA and YSYEKL. This clone was seen only a few times. Original analysis: Using reference gene primer amplification, nucleated cell counts were estimated. Method: immunoSEQ multiplex PCR; TCRdb's copy keeps in-frame clones and lacks some. V, J and clone size derive from that table, while D and trimming were established from the DNA sequence. In the table there are about 130,000 clones, approximately 80% of which are singletons.

The sequence came from a man aged 60 to 75 who had recovered from COVID-19. This chain uses TRBV4-1 with TRBJ2-3; 7 bases are shared with TRBD1. Source material: peripheral blood. This chain's CDR3 is CASSQVQGGDIRQYF. In DNA form, the CDR3 reads TGCGCCAGCAGCCAGGTACAAGGGGGCGATATCCGACAGTATTTT.